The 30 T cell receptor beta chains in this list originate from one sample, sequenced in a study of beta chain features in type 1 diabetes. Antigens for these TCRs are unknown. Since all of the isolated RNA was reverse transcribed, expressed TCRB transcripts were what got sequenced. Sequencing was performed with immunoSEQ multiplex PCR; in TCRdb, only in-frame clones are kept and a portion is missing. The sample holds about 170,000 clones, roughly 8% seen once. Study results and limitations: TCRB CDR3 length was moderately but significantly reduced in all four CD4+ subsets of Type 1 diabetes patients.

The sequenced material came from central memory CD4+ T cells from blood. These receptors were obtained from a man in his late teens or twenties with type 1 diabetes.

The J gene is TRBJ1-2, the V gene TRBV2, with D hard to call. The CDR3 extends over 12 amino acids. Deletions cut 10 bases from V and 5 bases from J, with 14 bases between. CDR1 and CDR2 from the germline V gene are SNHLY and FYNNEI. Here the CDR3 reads CAISWAEYGYTF. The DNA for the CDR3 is TGTGCCATTTCCTGGGCAGAATATGGCTACACCTTC.

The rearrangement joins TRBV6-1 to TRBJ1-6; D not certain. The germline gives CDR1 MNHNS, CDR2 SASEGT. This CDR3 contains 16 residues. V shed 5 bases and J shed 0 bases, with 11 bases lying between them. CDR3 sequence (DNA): TGTGCCAGCAGTCAAGGACTGAGCTCCTATAATTCACCCCTCCACTTT. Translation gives CASSQGLSSYNSPLHF.

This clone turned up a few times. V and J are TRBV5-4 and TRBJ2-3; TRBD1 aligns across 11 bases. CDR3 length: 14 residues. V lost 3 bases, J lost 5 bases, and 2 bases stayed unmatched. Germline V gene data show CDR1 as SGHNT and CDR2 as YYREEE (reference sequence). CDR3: CASSSGTGGDTQYF. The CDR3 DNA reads TGTGCCAGCAGCTCCGGGACAGGGGGAGATACGCAGTATTTT.

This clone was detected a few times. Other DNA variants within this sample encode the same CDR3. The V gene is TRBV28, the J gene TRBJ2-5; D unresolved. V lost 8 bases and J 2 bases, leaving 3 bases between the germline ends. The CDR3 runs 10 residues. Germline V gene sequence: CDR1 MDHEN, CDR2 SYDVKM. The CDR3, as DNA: TGTGCCAGCTCACAAGAGACCCAGTACTTC. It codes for CASSQETQYF.

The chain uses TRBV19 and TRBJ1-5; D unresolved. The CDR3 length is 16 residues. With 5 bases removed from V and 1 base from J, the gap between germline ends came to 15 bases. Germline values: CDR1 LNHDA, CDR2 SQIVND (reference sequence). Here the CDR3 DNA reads TGTGCCAGTAGTCCACAGCAAGGATTGAGCAATCAGCCCCAGCATTTT. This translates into CASSPQQGLSNQPQHF. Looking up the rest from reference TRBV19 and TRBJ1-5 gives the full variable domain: DGGITQSPKYLFRKEGQNVTLSCEQNLNHDAMYWYRQDPGQGLRLIYYSQIVNDFQKGDIAEGYSVSREKKESFPLTVTSAQKNPTAFYLCASSPQQGLSNQPQHFGDGTRLSIL.

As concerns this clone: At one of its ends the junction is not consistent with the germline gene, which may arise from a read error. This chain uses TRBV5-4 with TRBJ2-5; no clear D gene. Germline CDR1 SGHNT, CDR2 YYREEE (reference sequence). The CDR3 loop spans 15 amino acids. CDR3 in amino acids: CASSQDADSQETQYF. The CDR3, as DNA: TGCGCCAGCAGCCAAGATGCAGACTCTCAAGAGACCCAGTACTTC.

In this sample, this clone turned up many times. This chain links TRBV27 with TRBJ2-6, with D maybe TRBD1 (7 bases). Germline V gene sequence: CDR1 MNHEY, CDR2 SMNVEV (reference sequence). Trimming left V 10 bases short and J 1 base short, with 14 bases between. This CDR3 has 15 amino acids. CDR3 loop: CATGGINSGANVLTF. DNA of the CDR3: TGTGCCACAGGGGGGATAAATTCTGGGGCCAACGTCCTGACTTTC.

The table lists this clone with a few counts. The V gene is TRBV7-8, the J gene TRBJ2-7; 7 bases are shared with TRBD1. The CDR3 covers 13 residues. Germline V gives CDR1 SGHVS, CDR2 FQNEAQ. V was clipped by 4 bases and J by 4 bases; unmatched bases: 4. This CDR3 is CASSSGQNYEQYF. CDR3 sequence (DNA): TGTGCCAGCAGCTCGGGACAGAATTACGAGCAGTACTTC.

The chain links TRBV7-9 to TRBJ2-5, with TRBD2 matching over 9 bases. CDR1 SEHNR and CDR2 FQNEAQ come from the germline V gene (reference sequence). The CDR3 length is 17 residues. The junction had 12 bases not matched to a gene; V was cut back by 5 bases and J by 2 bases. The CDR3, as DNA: TGTGCCAGCAGCCTCGGTTTGAGCGGGGGGCCTCAAGAGACCCAGTACTTC. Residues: CASSLGLSGGPQETQYF.

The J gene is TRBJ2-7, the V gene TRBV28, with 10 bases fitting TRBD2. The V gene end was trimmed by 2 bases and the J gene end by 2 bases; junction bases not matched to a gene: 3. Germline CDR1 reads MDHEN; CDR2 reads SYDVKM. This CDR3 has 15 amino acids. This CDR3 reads CASSLTSGAAYEQYF. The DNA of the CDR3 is TGTGCCAGCAGTTTAACTAGCGGGGCTGCCTACGAGCAGTACTTC. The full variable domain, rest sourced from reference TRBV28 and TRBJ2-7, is DVKVTQSSRYLVKRTGEKVFLECVQDMDHENMFWYRQDPGLGLRLIYFSYDVKMKEKGDIPEGYSVSREKKERFSLILESASTNQTSMYLCASSLTSGAAYEQYFGPGTRLTVT.

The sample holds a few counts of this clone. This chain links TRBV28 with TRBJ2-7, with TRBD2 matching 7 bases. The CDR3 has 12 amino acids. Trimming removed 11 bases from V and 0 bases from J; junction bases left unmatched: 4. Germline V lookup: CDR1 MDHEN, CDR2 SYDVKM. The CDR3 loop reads CAAGGYSYEQYF. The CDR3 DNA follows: TGTGCCGCCGGGGGGTACTCCTACGAGCAGTACTTC.

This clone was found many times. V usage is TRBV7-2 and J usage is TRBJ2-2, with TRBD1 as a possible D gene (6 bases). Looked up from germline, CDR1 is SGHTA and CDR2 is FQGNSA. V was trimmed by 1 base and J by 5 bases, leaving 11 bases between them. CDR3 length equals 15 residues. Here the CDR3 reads CASSLGGGTTGELFF. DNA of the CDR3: TGTGCCAGCAGCTTAGGAGGGGGTACGACCGGGGAGCTGTTTTTT.

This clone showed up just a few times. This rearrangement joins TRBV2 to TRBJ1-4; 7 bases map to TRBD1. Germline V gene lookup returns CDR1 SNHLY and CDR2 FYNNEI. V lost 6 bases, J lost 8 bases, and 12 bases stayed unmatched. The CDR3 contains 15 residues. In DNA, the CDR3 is TGTGCCAGCAGAACCAACAGGGGAGAGCGAGAAAAACTGTTTTTT. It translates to CASRTNRGEREKLFF.

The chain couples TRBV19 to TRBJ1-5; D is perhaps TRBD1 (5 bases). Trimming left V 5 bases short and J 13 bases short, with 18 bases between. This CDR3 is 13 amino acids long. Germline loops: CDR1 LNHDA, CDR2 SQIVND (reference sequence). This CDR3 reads CASSAPWGEEQHF. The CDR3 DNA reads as TGTGCCAGTAGTGCTCCATGGGGGGAAGAGCAGCATTTT.

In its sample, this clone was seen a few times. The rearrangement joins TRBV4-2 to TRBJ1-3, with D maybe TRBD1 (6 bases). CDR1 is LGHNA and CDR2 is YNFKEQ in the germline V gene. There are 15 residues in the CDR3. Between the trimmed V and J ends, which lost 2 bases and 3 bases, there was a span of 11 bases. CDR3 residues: CASSQQTGDGNTIYF. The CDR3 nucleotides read TGTGCCAGCAGCCAACAGACAGGAGATGGAAACACCATATATTTT.

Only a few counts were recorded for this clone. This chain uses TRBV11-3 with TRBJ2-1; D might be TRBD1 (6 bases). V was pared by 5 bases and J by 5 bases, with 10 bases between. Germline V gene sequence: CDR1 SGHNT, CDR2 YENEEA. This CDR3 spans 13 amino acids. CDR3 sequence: CASSINRDNEQFF. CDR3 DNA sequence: TGTGCCAGCAGCATCAACAGGGACAATGAGCAGTTCTTC.

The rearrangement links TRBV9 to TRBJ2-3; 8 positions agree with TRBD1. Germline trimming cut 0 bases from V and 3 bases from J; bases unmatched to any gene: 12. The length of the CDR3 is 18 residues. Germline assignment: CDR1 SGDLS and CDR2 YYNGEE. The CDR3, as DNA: TGTGCCAGCAGCGTAGGGTCGGATGGCAGGGGGCCGACAGATACGCAGTATTTT. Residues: CASSVGSDGRGPTDTQYF.

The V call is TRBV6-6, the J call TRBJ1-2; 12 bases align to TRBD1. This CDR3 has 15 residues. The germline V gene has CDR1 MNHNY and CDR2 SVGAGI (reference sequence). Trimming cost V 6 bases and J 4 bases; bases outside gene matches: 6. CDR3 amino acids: CASRPGQGASYGYTF. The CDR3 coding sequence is TGTGCCAGCAGACCGGGACAGGGGGCAAGCTATGGCTACACCTTC.

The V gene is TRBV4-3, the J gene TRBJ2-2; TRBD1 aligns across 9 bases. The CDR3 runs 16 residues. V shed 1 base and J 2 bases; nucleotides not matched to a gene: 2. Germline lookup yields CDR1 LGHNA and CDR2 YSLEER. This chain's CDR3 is CASSQVGQGNTGELFF. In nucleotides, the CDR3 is TGCGCCAGCAGCCAAGTGGGACAGGGAAACACCGGGGAGCTGTTTTTT.

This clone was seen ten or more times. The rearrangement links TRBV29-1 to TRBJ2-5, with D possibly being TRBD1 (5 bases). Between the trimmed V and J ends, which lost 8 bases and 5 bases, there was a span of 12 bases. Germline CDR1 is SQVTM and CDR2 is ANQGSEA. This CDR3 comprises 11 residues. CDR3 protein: CSLRDRETQYF. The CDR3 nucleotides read TGCAGCCTCAGGGATCGGGAGACCCAGTACTTC.

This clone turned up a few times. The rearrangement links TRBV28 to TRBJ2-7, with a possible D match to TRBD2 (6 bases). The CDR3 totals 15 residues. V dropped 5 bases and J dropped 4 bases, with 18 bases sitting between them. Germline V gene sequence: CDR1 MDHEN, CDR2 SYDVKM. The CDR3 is CASSRRDSLRYEQYF. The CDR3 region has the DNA TGTGCCAGCAGTCGCCGGGACTCTTTACGTTACGAGCAGTACTTC. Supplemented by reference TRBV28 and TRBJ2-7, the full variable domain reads DVKVTQSSRYLVKRTGEKVFLECVQDMDHENMFWYRQDPGLGLRLIYFSYDVKMKEKGDIPEGYSVSREKKERFSLILESASTNQTSMYLCASSRRDSLRYEQYFGPGTRLTVT.

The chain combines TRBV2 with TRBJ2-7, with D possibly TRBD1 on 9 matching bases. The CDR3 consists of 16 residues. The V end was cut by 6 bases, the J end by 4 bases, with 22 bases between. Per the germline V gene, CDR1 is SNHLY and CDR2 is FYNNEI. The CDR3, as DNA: TGTGCCAGCAGACCGGGACAGGGCAGCGGGAGTTACGAGCAGTACTTC. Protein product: CASRPGQGSGSYEQYF.

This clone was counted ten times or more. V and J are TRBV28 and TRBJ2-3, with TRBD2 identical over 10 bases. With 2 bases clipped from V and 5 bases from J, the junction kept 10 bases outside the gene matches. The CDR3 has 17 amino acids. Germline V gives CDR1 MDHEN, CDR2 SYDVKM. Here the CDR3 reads CASSLGASGSLGDTQYF. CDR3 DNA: TGTGCCAGCAGTTTAGGAGCTAGCGGGAGCCTTGGAGATACGCAGTATTTT.

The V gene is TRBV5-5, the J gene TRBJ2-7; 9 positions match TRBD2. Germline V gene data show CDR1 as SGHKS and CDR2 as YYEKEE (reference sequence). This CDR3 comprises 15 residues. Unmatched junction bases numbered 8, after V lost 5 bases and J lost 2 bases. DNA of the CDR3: TGTGCCAGCAGATACAGCGGGGGGATCACCTACGAGCAGTACTTC. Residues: CASRYSGGITYEQYF.

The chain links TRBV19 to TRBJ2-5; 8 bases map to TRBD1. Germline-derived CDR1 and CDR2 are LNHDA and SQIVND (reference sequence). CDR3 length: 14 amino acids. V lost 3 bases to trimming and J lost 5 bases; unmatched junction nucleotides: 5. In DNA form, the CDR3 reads TGTGCCAGTAGTATGGACAGGGTACAGGAGACCCAGTACTTC. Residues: CASSMDRVQETQYF. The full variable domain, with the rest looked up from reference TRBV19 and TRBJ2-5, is DGGITQSPKYLFRKEGQNVTLSCEQNLNHDAMYWYRQDPGQGLRLIYYSQIVNDFQKGDIAEGYSVSREKKESFPLTVTSAQKNPTAFYLCASSMDRVQETQYFGPGTRLLVL.

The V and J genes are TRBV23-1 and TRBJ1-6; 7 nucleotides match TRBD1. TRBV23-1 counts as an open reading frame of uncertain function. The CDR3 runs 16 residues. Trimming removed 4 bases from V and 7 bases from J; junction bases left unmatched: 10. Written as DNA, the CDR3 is TGCGCCAGCAGTCGATTGCCGGGACAGCAAAATTCACCCCTCCACTTT. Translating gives CASSRLPGQQNSPLHF.

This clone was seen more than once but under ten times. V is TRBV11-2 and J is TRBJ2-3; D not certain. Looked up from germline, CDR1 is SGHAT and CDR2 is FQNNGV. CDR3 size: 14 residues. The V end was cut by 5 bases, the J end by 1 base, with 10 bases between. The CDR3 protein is CASSPRAGTDTQYF. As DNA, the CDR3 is TGTGCCAGCAGCCCCCGCGCGGGCACAGATACGCAGTATTTT.

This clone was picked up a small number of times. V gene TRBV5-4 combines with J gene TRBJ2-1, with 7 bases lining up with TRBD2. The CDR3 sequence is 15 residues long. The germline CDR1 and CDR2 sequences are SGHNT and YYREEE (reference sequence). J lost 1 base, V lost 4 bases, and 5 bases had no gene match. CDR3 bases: TGTGCCAGCAGCGCATCTAGCGGATCCTACAATGAGCAGTTCTTC. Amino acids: CASSASSGSYNEQFF.

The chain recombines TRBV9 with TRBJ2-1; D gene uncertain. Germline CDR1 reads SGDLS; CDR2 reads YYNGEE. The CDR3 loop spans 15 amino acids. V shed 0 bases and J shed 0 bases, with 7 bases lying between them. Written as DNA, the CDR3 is TGTGCCAGCAGCGTAGAGGTAGCCTCCTACAATGAGCAGTTCTTC. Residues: CASSVEVASYNEQFF.

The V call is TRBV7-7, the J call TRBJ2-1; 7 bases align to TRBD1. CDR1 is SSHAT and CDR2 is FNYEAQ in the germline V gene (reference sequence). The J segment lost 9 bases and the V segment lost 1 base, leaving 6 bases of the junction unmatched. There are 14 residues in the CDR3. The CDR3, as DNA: TGTGCCAGCAGCTTAGGAGGGGGCTTGAGTGAGCAGTTCTTC. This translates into CASSLGGGLSEQFF. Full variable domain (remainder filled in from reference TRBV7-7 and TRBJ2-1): GAGVSQSPRYKVTKRGQDVTLRCDPISSHATLYWYQQALGQGPEFLTYFNYEAQPDKSGLPSDRFSAERPEGSISTLTIQRTEQRDSAMYRCASSLGGGLSEQFFGPGTRLTVL.